The 29 T cell receptor beta chains reported below all come from one sample, sequenced in a study of molecular identifiers for immune sequencing clone quantification. TCRdb passed the PCR reads through MiXCR, listing each CDR3 protein once. The data hold hundreds of thousands of distinct CDR3 sequences, with roughly 25% observed a single time. Sample: naive CD8+ T cells from blood, with Jurkat cell RNA spiked in. Sample subset: FACS-sorted CD8+CD4-CCR7+CD45RA+ naive T cells. The source is a human donor in good health. Some libraries in this study had Jurkat cell RNA spiked in.

A remark on this clonotype: A read error is possible here, since a much larger clone lies one base away. This chain joins TRBV13 and TRBJ2-5, with TRBD2 matching 7 bases. The V gene's germline CDR1 is PRHDT and CDR2 FYEKMQ (reference sequence). This CDR3 spans 15 amino acids. The CDR3 protein is CASSLAGGLQETQHF. The CDR3 DNA reads TGTGCCAGCAGCTTAGCGGGGGGACTCCAAGAGACCCAGCACTTC.

In this sample, this clonotype turned up many times. The chain joins TRBV3-1 to TRBJ2-2; D unclear. The CDR3 is 12 residues long. Germline V gene data show CDR1 as LGHDT and CDR2 as YNNKEL (reference sequence). V was clipped by 4 bases and J by 6 bases, with 6 bases between them. CDR3 nucleotide sequence: TGTGCCAGCAGCCTAGGACCCGGGGAGCTGTTTTTT. Translation: CASSLGPGELFF.

The rearrangement links TRBV5-4 to TRBJ2-2; 13 nucleotides agree with TRBD2. Trimming at V came to 1 base and at J to 6 bases, leaving 6 bases not matched to a gene. Germline V gene lookup returns CDR1 SGHNT and CDR2 YYREEE (reference sequence). CDR3 size: 17 residues. CDR3 DNA: TGTGCCAGCAGCTTGCACTGGACTAGCGGGAGTCCCGGGGAGCTGTTTTTT. Its translation is CASSLHWTSGSPGELFF. The full variable domain, in which reference TRBV5-4 and TRBJ2-2 provide the parts outside the CDR3, is ETGVTQSPTHLIKTRGQQVTLRCSSQSGHNTVSWYQQALGQGPQFIFQYYREEENGRGNFPPRFSGLQFPNYSSELNVNALELDDSALYLCASSLHWTSGSPGELFFGEGSRLTVL.

A few counts support this clonotype. This chain joins TRBV11-2 and TRBJ1-1; tentative D call: TRBD1 (5 bases). This CDR3 has 14 residues. Trimming shortened V by 1 base and J by 4 bases, and 10 bases separated the two germline ends. The germline V gene has CDR1 SGHAT and CDR2 FQNNGV. The CDR3 sequence is CASSLVQVGTEAFF. CDR3 nucleotide sequence: TGTGCCAGCAGCTTAGTACAGGTGGGCACTGAAGCTTTCTTT.

This clonotype showed up many times. The chain combines TRBV4-1 with TRBJ2-1; tentatively, D is TRBD1 (5 bases). V dropped 1 base and J dropped 7 bases, with 14 bases sitting between them. This CDR3 is 15 amino acids long. Germline-derived CDR1 and CDR2 are MGHRA and YSYEKL. Written as DNA, the CDR3 is TGCGCCAGCAGCCAAGGGCAGGGCTCGCTTAATGAGCAGTTCTTC. Protein product: CASSQGQGSLNEQFF.

There are many counts of this clonotype. The V call is TRBV29-1, the J call TRBJ1-2; D is unresolved. CDR3 length: 15 amino acids. V was trimmed by 5 bases and J by 5 bases, leaving 21 bases between them. CDR1 and CDR2 (germline): SQVTM, ANQGSEA. CDR3 bases: TGCAGCGTTTCTTCTATGGACCCGGCCCCTTATGGCTACACCTTC. This gives the protein CSVSSMDPAPYGYTF.

In this sample, this clonotype turned up many times. The chain is built from TRBV6-5 and TRBJ2-3; D is unclear. Trimming removed 3 bases from V and 5 bases from J, with 12 bases in between. CDR3 length: 14 residues. Per the germline V gene, CDR1 is MNHEY and CDR2 is SVGAGI. CDR3 coding DNA: TGTGCCAGCAGTTATAATACCCTCGGAGATACGCAGTATTTT. This codes for CASSYNTLGDTQYF.

Turning to this clonotype: The junction and the germline gene differ at one end; a read error may be behind it. The V and J genes are TRBV11-2 and TRBJ2-2; TRBD2 is a possible D gene (5 bases). Germline CDR1 and CDR2: SGHAT and FQNNGV. The length of the CDR3 is 13 residues. The CDR3, as DNA: TGTGCCAGCAGCTTAACGAGGGCCGGGGAGCTGTGTTTT. Translation: CASSLTRAGELCF.

This clonotype was seen only a few times. The chain carries TRBV15 and TRBJ2-7; 9 bases are a match to TRBD2. This CDR3 is 18 amino acids long. V dropped 0 bases and J dropped 7; count of bases not matched to a gene: 16. Germline CDR1 reads LNHNV; CDR2 reads YYDKDF (reference sequence). This CDR3 is CATSREPLGVAGAWEQYF. The CDR3 bases are TGTGCCACCAGCAGAGAACCCCTAGGAGTAGCGGGGGCCTGGGAGCAGTACTTC.

This clonotype appeared many times. The V gene is TRBV7-8, the J gene TRBJ2-3; weak D call: TRBD2 (5 bases). This CDR3 is 18 amino acids long. Trimming took off 4 bases at V and 0 bases at J, with 20 bases between the two ends. Germline V gene sequence: CDR1 SGHVS, CDR2 FQNEAQ. CDR3 loop: CASSSLPDSDSSTDTQYF. The CDR3 DNA reads TGTGCCAGCAGCTCCCTCCCAGATAGCGACTCTAGCACAGATACGCAGTATTTT.

The table lists this clonotype with a few counts. The rearrangement links TRBV20-1 to TRBJ2-1; 11 nucleotides match TRBD2. Germline CDR1 reads DFQATT; CDR2 reads SNEGSKA (reference sequence). CDR3 length equals 16 residues. Trimming took 3 bases from V and 2 from J; bases not matched to a gene: 6. The CDR3 is CSARGIAGGAYNEQFF. The DNA for the CDR3 is TGCAGTGCTAGGGGGATAGCGGGAGGGGCCTACAATGAGCAGTTCTTC.

Worth noting for this clonotype: This may come from a read error, since a much larger clone is one base off. The rearrangement links TRBV20-1 to TRBJ2-2, with 7 bases identical to TRBD2. CDR1 is DFQATT and CDR2 is SNEGSKA in the germline V gene (reference sequence). The CDR3 extends over 14 amino acids. As DNA, the CDR3 is TGCGGTGCTAGAGATTGGGAGGGGACCGGGGAGCTGTTTTTT. Its protein product is CGARDWEGTGELFF.

This clonotype was detected only a few times. The J gene is TRBJ1-5, the V gene TRBV19, with 12 bases identical to TRBD1. V was clipped by 3 bases and J by 5 bases; unmatched bases: 5. The CDR3 is made up of 16 amino acids. Germline lookup yields CDR1 LNHDA and CDR2 SQIVND (reference sequence). Here the CDR3 reads CASSIGDRGLYQPQHF. Here the CDR3 DNA reads TGTGCCAGTAGTATTGGGGACAGGGGGCTTTATCAGCCCCAGCATTTT.

The V gene is TRBV5-6, the J gene TRBJ2-1; 10 bases map to TRBD1. Germline V lookup: CDR1 SGHDT, CDR2 YYEEEE. J was trimmed by 2 bases and V by 1 base; bases with no gene match: 9. This CDR3 is 18 amino acids long. The CDR3 reads CASSLKTGGVPPYNEQFF. CDR3 DNA: TGTGCCAGCAGCTTGAAGACAGGGGGCGTTCCCCCCTACAATGAGCAGTTCTTC.

This chain joins TRBV7-2 and TRBJ2-2, with 9 bases fitting TRBD2. Unmatched junction bases numbered 4, after V lost 4 bases and J lost 7 bases. The CDR3 consists of 14 residues. The germline gives CDR1 SGHTA, CDR2 FQGNSA. CDR3 sequence (DNA): TGTGCCAGCAGCTGGGGACTAGCCGGCGGGGAGCTGTTTTTT. It translates to CASSWGLAGGELFF.

Comments on this clonotype: This could be a read error, since a much larger clone is one nucleotide away. The chain employs TRBV15 and TRBJ2-7, with TRBD2 identical over 7 bases. The CDR3 extends over 14 amino acids. The germline V gene has CDR1 LNHNV and CDR2 YYDKDF (reference sequence). The V gene end was trimmed by 1 base and the J gene end by 3 bases; junction bases not matched to a gene: 3. DNA of the CDR3: TGTGCCACCAGCAGAGTTCGGGGGGACTACGAGCAGTACTTC. This gives the protein CATSRVRGDYEQYF.

This clonotype showed up many times. The gene calls are TRBV27 and TRBJ2-3; D possibly uses TRBD1 or TRBD2 (5 bases each). The CDR3 loop spans 13 amino acids. CDR1 and CDR2 (germline): MNHEY, SMNVEV (reference sequence). V was clipped by 5 bases and J by 4 bases, with 10 bases between them. The CDR3: CASSGTWADTQYF. The CDR3 nucleotides read TGTGCCAGCAGTGGGACGTGGGCAGATACGCAGTATTTT.

The J gene is TRBJ2-2, the V gene TRBV28; 8 nucleotides align to TRBD1. This CDR3 spans 17 amino acids. Germline loops: CDR1 MDHEN, CDR2 SYDVKM. J was trimmed by 7 bases and V by 2 bases; bases with no gene match: 12. As DNA, the CDR3 is TGTGCCAGCAGTTTACACCAGCGACAGGGGTTTGGCGGGGAGCTGTTTTTT. Its translation is CASSLHQRQGFGGELFF. Full variable domain (remainder filled in from reference TRBV28 and TRBJ2-2): DVKVTQSSRYLVKRTGEKVFLECVQDMDHENMFWYRQDPGLGLRLIYFSYDVKMKEKGDIPEGYSVSREKKERFSLILESASTNQTSMYLCASSLHQRQGFGGELFFGEGSRLTVL.

This clonotype was seen a few times. J is TRBJ1-6 and V is TRBV27; possible D gene TRBD1, 6 bases. The germline gives CDR1 MNHEY, CDR2 SMNVEV (reference sequence). The CDR3 totals 16 residues. Deletions cut 8 bases from V and 6 bases from J, with 20 bases between. CDR3 region: CASRLSAGAFNSPLHF. The DNA of the CDR3 is TGTGCCAGCCGTCTATCGGCAGGGGCGTTTAATTCACCCCTCCACTTT.

This chain joins TRBV19 and TRBJ1-5; D is unclear. CDR3 length equals 15 residues. V was pared by 2 bases and J by 3 bases, with 11 bases between. From germline, CDR1 is LNHDA and CDR2 SQIVND (reference sequence). CDR3 protein: CASSIISSFNQPQHF. The CDR3 coding sequence is TGTGCCAGTAGTATAATAAGCAGCTTCAATCAGCCCCAGCATTTT.

This clonotype was seen ten or more times. The rearrangement uses TRBV5-6 and TRBJ1-3; D not resolved. CDR3 length equals 20 residues. Between the trimmed V and J ends, which lost 3 bases and 0 bases, there was a span of 25 bases. CDR1 SGHDT and CDR2 YYEEEE come from the germline V gene. The CDR3 DNA is TGTGCCAGCAGCTCTCCTAATTACCAATCTGACGGAACCTCTGGAAACACCATATATTTT. Amino acids: CASSSPNYQSDGTSGNTIYF.

Details on this clonotype: A read error is possible here, since a much larger clone lies one base away. The chain combines TRBV7-9 with TRBJ2-7; 11 positions match TRBD2. Germline V CDR1 and CDR2: SEHNR, FQNEAQ (reference sequence). V was clipped by 5 bases and J by 6 bases; unmatched bases: 15. The CDR3 has 17 residues. The CDR3 sequence is CASSADPSGRTSCEQYF. As DNA, the CDR3 is TGTGCCAGCAGCGCCGACCCTAGCGGGAGGACAAGCTGCGAGCAGTACTTC.

The chain carries TRBV15 and TRBJ2-5, with 10 nucleotides matching TRBD2. CDR3 length: 18 residues. Germline CDR1 reads LNHNV; CDR2 reads YYDKDF (reference sequence). After removal of 4 bases from V and 0 bases from J, the junction contained 11 bases not matched to a gene. The chain's CDR3 is CATSITAVGTSDQETQYF. For the CDR3, the DNA is TGTGCCACCAGCATCACGGCGGTCGGGACTAGCGACCAAGAGACCCAGTACTTC.

This clonotype showed up just once. One end of the junction varies from germline; a read error may be responsible. V is TRBV7-2 and J is TRBJ2-7, with a tentative D call TRBD2 (6 bases). The CDR3 runs 15 residues. CDR1 and CDR2 from the germline V gene are SGHTA and FQGNSA. DNA for the CDR3: TGTGCCAGCAGCTTAGGTGGAGGGCCGGGCTACGCGCAGTACTTC. This gives the protein CASSLGGGPGYAQYF.

This chain joins TRBV7-9 and TRBJ2-1; TRBD2 matches 13 bases. The V segment lost 4 bases and the J segment 7 bases; nucleotides outside the gene matches: 1. The CDR3 sequence is 14 residues long. Per germline, CDR1 SEHNR and CDR2 FQNEAQ (reference sequence). CDR3 sequence: CASSSTSGRNEQFF. For the CDR3, the DNA is TGTGCCAGCAGCTCGACTAGCGGGAGGAATGAGCAGTTCTTC.

This clonotype was found a few times. V and J are TRBV11-2 and TRBJ1-2; the match to TRBD1 covers 8 bases. Germline CDR1 is SGHAT and CDR2 is FQNNGV. The V gene end was trimmed by 4 bases and the J gene end by 5 bases; junction bases not matched to a gene: 6. CDR3 size: 14 residues. The CDR3 DNA reads as TGTGCCAGCAGCTCGGACAGGGATGCTTATGGCTACACCTTC. Translating it yields CASSSDRDAYGYTF.

The chain combines TRBV2 with TRBJ1-5, with 10 bases matching TRBD1. V lost 4 bases to trimming and J lost 7 bases; unmatched junction nucleotides: 10. CDR1 SNHLY and CDR2 FYNNEI come from the germline V gene. The CDR3 runs 16 residues. This CDR3 reads CASSAPRDRGWQPQHF. CDR3 sequence (DNA): TGTGCCAGCAGTGCCCCCCGGGACAGGGGTTGGCAGCCCCAGCATTTT. Combining the CDR3 with reference TRBV2 and TRBJ1-5 gives the whole variable domain EPEVTQTPSHQVTQMGQEVILRCVPISNHLYFYWYRQILGQKVEFLVSFYNNEISEKSEIFDDQFSVERPDGSNFTLKIRSTKLEDSAMYFCASSAPRDRGWQPQHFGDGTRLSIL.

In its sample, this clonotype was seen a few times. A single base separates this from a much larger clone, so it may be a read error. The chain combines TRBV9 with TRBJ2-2; D is unresolved. Trimming took 0 bases from V and 6 from J, leaving 3 bases between them. The CDR3 has 12 amino acids. Germline V CDR1 and CDR2: SGDLS, YYNGEE. CDR3 loop: CASSVDAGELFF. The CDR3 DNA reads TGTGCCAGCAGCGTAGATGCCGGGGAGCTGTTTTTT.

This rearrangement joins TRBV5-5 to TRBJ2-7; TRBD1 might be the D (6 bases). Trimming shortened V by 3 bases and J by 3 bases, and 13 bases separated the two germline ends. This CDR3 comprises 14 residues. The germline V gene encodes CDR1 SGHKS and CDR2 YYEKEE (reference sequence). For the CDR3, the DNA is TGTGCCAGCAGCTCATTCAACAGGGACTACGAGCAGTACTTC. Translation gives CASSSFNRDYEQYF.